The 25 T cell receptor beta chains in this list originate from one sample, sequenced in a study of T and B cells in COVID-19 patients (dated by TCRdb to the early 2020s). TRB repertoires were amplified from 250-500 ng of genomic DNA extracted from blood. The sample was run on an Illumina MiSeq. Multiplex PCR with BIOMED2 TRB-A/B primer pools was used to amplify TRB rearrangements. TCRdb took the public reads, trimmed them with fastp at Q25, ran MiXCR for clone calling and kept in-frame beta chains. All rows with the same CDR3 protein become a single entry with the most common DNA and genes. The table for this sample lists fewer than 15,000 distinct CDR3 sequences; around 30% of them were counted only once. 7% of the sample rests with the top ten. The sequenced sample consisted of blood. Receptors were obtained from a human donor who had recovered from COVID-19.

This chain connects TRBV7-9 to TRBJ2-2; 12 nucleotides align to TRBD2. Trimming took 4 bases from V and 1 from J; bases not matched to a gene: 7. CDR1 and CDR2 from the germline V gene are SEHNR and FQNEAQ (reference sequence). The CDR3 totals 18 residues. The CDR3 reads CASSSLAGGLLNTGELFF. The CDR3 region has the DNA TGTGCCAGCAGCTCCCTAGCGGGGGGGCTACTGAACACCGGGGAGCTGTTTTTT.

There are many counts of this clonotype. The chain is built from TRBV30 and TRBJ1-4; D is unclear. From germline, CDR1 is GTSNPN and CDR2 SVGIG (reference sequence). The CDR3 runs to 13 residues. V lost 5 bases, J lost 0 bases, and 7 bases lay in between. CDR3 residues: CAWDPATNEKLFF. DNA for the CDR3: TGTGCCTGGGACCCAGCAACTAATGAAAAACTGTTTTTT.

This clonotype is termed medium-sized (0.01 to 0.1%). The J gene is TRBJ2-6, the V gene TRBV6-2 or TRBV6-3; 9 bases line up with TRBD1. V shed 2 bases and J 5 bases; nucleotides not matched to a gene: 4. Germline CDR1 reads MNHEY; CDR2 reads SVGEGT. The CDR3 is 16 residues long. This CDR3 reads CASSYRGQGRANVLTF. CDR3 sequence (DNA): TGTGCCAGCAGTTACCGGGGACAGGGAAGGGCCAACGTCCTGACTTTC.

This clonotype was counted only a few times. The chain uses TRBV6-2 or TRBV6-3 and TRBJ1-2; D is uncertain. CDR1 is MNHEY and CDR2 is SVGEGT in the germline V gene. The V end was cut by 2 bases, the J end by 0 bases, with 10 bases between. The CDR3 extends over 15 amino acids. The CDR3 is CASSYRQVANYGYTF. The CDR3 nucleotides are TGTGCCAGCAGTTACCGTCAGGTAGCTAACTATGGCTACACCTTC.

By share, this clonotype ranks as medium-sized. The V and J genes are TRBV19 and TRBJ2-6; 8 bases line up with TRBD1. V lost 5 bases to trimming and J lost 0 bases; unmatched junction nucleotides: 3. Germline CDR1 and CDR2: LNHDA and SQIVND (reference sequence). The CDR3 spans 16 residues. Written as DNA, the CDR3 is TGTGCCAGTAGTGTTACAGGGGGCTCTGGGGCCAACGTCCTGACTTTC. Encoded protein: CASSVTGGSGANVLTF.

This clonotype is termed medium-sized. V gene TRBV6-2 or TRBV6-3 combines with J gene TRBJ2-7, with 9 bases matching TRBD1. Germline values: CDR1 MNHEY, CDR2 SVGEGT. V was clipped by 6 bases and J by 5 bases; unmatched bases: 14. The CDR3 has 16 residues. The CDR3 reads CASSLKKGQGFDEQYF. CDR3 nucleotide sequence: TGTGCCAGCAGCCTTAAGAAGGGACAGGGATTCGACGAGCAGTACTTC.

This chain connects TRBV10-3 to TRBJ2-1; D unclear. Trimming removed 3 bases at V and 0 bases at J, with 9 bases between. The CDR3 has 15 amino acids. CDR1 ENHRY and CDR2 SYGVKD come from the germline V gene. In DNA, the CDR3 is TGTGCCATCAGTGATTCAGCGAGCTCCTACAATGAGCAGTTCTTC. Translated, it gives CAISDSASSYNEQFF.

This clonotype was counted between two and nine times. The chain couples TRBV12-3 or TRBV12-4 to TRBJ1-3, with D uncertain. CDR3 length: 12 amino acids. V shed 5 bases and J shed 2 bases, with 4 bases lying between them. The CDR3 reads CASSHAGNTIYF. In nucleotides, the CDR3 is TGTGCCAGCAGTCATGCTGGAAACACCATATATTTT.

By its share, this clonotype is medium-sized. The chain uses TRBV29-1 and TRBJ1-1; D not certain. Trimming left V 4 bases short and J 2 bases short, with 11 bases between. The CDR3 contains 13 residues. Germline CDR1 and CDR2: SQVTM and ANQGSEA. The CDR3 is CSVARLDNTEAFF. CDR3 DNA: TGCAGCGTTGCCCGCCTTGATAACACTGAAGCTTTCTTT.

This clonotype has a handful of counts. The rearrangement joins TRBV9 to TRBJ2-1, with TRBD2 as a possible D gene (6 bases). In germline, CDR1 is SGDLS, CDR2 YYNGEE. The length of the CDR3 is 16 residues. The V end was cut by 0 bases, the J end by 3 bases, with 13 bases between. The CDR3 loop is CASSVAVGGIYNEQFF. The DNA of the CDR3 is TGTGCCAGCAGCGTAGCAGTCGGGGGAATCTACAATGAGCAGTTCTTC. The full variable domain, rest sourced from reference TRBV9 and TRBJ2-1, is DSGVTQTPKHLITATGQRVTLRCSPRSGDLSVYWYQQSLDQGLQFLIQYYNGEERAKGNILERFSAQQFPDLHSELNLSSLELGDSALYFCASSVAVGGIYNEQFFGPGTRLTVL.

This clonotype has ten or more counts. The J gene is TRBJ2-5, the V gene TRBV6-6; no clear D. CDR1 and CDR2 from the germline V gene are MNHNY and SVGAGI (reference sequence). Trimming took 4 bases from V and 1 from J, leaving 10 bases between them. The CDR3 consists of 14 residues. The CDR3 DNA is TGTGCCAGCAGTTTCGCCACCGGCCAAGAGACCCAGTACTTC. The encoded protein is CASSFATGQETQYF.

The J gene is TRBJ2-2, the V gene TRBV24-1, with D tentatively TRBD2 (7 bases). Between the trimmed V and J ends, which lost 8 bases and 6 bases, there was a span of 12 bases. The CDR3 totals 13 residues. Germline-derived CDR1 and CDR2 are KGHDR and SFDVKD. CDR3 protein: CATTKGGAGELFF. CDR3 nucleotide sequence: TGTGCCACCACTAAGGGGGGGGCCGGGGAGCTGTTTTTT.

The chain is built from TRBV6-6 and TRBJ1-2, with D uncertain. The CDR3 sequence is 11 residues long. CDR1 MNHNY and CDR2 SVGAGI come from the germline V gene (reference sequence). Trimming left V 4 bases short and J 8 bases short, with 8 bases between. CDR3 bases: TGTGCCAGCAGTTTCGTGGGCGGCTACACCTTC. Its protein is CASSFVGGYTF.

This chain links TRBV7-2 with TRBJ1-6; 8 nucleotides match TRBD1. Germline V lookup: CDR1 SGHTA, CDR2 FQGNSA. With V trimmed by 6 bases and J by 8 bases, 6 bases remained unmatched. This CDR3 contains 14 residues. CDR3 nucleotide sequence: TGTGCCAGCAGTTCTCCGGGACAGGATTCACCCCTCCACTTT. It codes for CASSSPGQDSPLHF.

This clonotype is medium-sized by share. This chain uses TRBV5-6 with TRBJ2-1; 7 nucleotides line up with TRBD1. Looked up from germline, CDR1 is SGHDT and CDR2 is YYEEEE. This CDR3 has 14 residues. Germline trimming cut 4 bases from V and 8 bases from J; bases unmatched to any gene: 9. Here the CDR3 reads CASSGTVRPHEQFF. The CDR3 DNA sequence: TGTGCCAGCAGCGGGACAGTAAGGCCCCATGAGCAGTTCTTC. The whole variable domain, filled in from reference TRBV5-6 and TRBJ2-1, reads DAGVTQSPTHLIKTRGQQVTLRCSPKSGHDTVSWYQQALGQGPQFIFQYYEEEERQRGNFPDRFSGHQFPNYSSELNVNALLLGDSALYLCASSGTVRPHEQFFGPGTRLTVL.

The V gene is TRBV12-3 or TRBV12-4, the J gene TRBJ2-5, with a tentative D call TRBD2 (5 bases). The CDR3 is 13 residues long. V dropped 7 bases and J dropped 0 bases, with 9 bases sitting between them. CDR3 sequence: CASKADYQETQYF. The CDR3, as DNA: TGTGCCAGCAAAGCGGACTACCAAGAGACCCAGTACTTC.

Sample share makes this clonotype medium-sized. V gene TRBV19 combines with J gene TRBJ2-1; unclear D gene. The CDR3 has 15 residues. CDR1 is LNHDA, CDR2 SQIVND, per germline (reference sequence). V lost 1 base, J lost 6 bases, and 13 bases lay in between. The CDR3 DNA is TGTGCCAGTAGTATAGCTTTTGCGGAGATCAATGAGCAGTTCTTC. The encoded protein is CASSIAFAEINEQFF.

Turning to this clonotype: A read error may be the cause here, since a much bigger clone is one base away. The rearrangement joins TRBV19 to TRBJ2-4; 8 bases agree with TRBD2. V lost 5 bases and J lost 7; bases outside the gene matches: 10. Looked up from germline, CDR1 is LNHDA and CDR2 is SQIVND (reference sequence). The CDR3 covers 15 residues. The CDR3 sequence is CASSETSVWDNIQYF. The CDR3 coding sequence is TGTGCCAGTAGTGAGACTAGCGTGTGGGACAACATTCAGTACTTC.

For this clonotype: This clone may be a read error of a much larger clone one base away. The CDR3, as DNA: TGTACCTGGAGGGGACAGAGGGACGGGGAGCTGTTTTTT. Amino acids: CTWRGQRDGELFF. J is TRBJ2-2 and V is TRBV30, with a weak D call TRBD1 (7 bases). From germline, CDR1 is GTSNPN and CDR2 SVGIG (reference sequence). The CDR3 consists of 13 residues.

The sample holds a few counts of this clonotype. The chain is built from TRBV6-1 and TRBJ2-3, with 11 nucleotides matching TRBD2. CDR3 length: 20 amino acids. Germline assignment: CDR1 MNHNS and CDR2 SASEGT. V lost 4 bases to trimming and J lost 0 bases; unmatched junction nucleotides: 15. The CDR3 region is CASSAVGVAGGFPSTDTQYF. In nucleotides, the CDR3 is TGTGCCAGCAGTGCAGTCGGGGTAGCGGGGGGGTTCCCTAGCACAGATACGCAGTATTTT.

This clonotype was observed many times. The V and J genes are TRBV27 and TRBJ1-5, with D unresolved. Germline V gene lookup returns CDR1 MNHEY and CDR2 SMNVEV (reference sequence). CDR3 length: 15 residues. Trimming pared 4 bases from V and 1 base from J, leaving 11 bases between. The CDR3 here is CASSWSGSSNQPQHF. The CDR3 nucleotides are TGTGCCAGCAGTTGGTCCGGGTCCAGCAATCAGCCCCAGCATTTT.

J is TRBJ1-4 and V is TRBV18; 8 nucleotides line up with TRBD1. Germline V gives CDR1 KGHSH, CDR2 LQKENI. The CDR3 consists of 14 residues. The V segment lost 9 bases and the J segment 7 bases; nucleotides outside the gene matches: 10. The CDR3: CARSSQGASEKLFF. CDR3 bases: TGTGCCAGATCATCGCAGGGGGCAAGTGAAAAACTGTTTTTT.

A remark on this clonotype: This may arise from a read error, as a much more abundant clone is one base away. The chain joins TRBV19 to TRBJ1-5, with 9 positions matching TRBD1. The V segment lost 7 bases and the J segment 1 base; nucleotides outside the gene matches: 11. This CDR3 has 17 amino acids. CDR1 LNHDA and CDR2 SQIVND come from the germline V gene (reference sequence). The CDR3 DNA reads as TGTGCCAGTAATGCGCCGGGGGACAGGGCGAGCAATCAGCCCCAGCATTTT. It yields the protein CASNAPGDRASNQPQHF.

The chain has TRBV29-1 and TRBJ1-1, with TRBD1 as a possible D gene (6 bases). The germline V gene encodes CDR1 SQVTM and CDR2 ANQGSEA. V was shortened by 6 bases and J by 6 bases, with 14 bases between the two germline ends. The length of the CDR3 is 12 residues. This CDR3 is CSVGNAGAEAFF. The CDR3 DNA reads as TGCAGCGTCGGAAATGCAGGGGCTGAAGCTTTCTTT.

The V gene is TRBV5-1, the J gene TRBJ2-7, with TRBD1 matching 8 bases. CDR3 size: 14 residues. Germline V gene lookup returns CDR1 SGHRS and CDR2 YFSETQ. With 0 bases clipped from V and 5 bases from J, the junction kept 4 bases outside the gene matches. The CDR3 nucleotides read TGCGCCAGCAGCTTGGGGGACAGGCTCAACGAGCAGTACTTC. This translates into CASSLGDRLNEQYF.